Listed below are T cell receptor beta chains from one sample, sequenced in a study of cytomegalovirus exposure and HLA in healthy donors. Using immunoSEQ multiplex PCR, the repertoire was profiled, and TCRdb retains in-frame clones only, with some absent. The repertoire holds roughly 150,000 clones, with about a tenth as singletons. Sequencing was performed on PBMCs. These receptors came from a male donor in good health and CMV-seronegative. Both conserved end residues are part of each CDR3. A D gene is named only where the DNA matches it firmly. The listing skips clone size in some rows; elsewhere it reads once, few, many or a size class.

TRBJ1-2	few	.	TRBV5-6	TGTGCCAGCACTTCCGGACGAGGGAGGAGTGGCTACACCTTC	CASTSGRGRSGYTF
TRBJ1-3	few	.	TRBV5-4	TGTGCCAGCGGACTAGACATGTCCTCTGGAAACACCATATATTTT	CASGLDMSSGNTIYF
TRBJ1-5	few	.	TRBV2	TGTGCCAGCAGTGATACGGGTTTCAGCAATCAGCCCCAGCATTTT	CASSDTGFSNQPQHF
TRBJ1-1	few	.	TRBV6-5	TGTGCCAGCAGTTACTCGCGGGTCGCTGCGGAAGCTTTCTTT	CASSYSRVAAEAFF
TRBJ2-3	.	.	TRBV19	TGTGCCAGTAGTATATGGGGCGGAAAGACAGATACGCAGTATTTT	CASSIWGGKTDTQYF
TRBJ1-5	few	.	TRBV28	TGTGCCAGCAGTGCGGATCAGCCCCAGCATTTT	CASSADQPQHF
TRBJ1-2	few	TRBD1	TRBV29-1	TGCAGCGTTGAAGATAAGGGACAGGGGGTCTTCTATGGCTACACCTTC	CSVEDKGQGVFYGYTF
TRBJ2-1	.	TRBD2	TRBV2	TGTGCCAGCAGTGGACTAGCGGGGGCAAATGAGCAGTTCTTC	CASSGLAGANEQFF
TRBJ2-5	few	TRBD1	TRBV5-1	TGCGCCAGCAGCTTGGAGGGGGCGGAGACCCAGTACTTC	CASSLEGAETQYF
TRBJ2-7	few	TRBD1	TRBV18	TGTGCCAGCTCACCACACCGGGACAGGGTCTACGAGCAGTACTTC	CASSPHRDRVYEQYF
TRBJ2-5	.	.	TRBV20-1	TGCAGTGCTAGTAGCCTTGAGACCCAGTACTTC	CSASSLETQYF
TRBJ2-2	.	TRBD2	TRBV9	TGTGCCAGCAGCGGGGGACTAGCGGGGCTCACCGGGGAGCTGTTTTTT	CASSGGLAGLTGELFF
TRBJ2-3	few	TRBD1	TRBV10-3	TGTGCCATCAGTGACCCCCCCGGGACAGGGAAAGATACGCAGTATTTT	CAISDPPGTGKDTQYF
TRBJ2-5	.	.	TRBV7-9	TGTGCCAGCAGCTTAGTGGGCCTTACCTGGTGGGAGACCCAGTACTTC	CASSLVGLTWWETQYF
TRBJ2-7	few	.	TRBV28	TGTGCCAGCACCTTGGGGGGGCTTTTCGACGAGCAGTACTTC	CASTLGGLFDEQYF
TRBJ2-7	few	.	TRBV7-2	TGTGCCAGCAGCTTAGGAGGGACACTGAACTACGAGCAGTACTTC	CASSLGGTLNYEQYF
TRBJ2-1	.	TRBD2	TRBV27	TGTGCCAGCAGTCTAGCGGTCGAAGGCTACAATGAGCAGTTCTTC	CASSLAVEGYNEQFF
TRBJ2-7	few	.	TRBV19	TGTGCCAGTAGTATAGTGCTCGGCGGGTACGAGCAGTACTTC	CASSIVLGGYEQYF
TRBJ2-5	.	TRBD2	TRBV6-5	TGTGCCAGCAGTTCCGCGGGACTAGCGGGAAAAGAGACCCAGTACTTC	CASSSAGLAGKETQYF
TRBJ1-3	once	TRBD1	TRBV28	TGTGCCAGCCTTACAGGGGCTGGAAACACCATATATTTT	CASLTGAGNTIYF
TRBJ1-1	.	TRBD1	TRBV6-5	TGTGCCAGCAGTTACTTAGACAGGGTGAGAACTGAAGCTTTCTTT	CASSYLDRVRTEAFF
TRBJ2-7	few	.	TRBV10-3	TGTGCCATCAGTGATTGGGCGGGAAGGGGCGAGCAGTACTTC	CAISDWAGRGEQYF
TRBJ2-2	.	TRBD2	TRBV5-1	TGCGCCAGCAGCCCTACGACTAGCCCCGGGGAGCTGTTTTTT	CASSPTTSPGELFF
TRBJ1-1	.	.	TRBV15	TGTGCCACCAGCAGAGATAACGGGGGTAGCACTGAAGCTTTCTTT	CATSRDNGGSTEAFF